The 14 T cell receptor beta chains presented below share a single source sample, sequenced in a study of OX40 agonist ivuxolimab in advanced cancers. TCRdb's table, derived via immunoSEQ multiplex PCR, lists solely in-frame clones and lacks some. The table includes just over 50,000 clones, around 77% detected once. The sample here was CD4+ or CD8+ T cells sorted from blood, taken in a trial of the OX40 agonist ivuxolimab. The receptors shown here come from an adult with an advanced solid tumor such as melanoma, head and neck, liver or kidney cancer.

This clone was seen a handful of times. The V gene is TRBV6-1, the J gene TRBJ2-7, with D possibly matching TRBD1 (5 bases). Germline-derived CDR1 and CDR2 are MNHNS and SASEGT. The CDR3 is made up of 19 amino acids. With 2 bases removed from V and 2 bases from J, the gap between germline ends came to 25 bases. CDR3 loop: CASSETGFMRLKDPYEQYF. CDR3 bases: TGTGCCAGCAGTGAAACAGGTTTCATGAGGCTGAAGGATCCCTACGAGCAGTACTTC.

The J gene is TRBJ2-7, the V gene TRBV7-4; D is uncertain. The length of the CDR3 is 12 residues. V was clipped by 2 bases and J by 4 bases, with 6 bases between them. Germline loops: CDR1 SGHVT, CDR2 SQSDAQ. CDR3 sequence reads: CASSLYYYEQYF. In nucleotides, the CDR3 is TGTGCCAGCAGCTTATACTATTACGAGCAGTACTTC.

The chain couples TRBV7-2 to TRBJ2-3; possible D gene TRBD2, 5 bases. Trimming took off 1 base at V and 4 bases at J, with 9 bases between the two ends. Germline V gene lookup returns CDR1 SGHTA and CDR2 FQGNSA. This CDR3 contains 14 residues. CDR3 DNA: TGTGCCAGCAGCTTAGGGACTTTCGCAGATACGCAGTATTTT. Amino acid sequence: CASSLGTFADTQYF.

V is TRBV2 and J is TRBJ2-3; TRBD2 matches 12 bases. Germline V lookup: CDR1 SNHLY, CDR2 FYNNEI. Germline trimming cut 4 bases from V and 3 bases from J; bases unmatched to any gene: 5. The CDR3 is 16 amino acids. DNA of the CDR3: TGTGCCAGCAGTGTGGGACTAGCGGGTGAAACAGATACGCAGTATTTT. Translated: CASSVGLAGETDTQYF.

The CDR3 DNA is TGCGCCAGCAGCCAAGCGTGGAGAAGCAATCAGCCCCAGCATTTT. Translated: CASSQAWRSNQPQHF. The chain uses TRBV4-1 and TRBJ1-5; D is undetermined. Germline assignment: CDR1 MGHRA and CDR2 YSYEKL. The CDR3 totals 15 residues. The ends were cut back, 1 base at V and 1 base at J, with 8 bases in the middle.

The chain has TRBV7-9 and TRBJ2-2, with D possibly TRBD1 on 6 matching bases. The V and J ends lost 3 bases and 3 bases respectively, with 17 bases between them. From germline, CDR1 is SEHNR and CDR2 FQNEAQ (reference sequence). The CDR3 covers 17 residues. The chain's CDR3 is CASSFSPGVGDTGELFF. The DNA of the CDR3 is TGTGCCAGCAGCTTTTCCCCAGGGGTCGGGGACACCGGGGAGCTGTTTTTT. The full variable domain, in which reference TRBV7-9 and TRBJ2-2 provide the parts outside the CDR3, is DTGVSQNPRHKITKRGQNVTFRCDPISEHNRLYWYRQTLGQGPEFLTYFQNEAQLEKSRLLSDRFSAERPKGSFSTLEIQRTEQGDSAMYLCASSFSPGVGDTGELFFGEGSRLTVL.

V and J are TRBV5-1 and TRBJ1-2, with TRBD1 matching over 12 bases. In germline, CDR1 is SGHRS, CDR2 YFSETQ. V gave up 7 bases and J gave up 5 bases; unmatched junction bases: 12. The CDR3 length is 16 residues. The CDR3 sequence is CASGSGTGGAGYGYTF. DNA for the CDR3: TGCGCCAGCGGATCCGGGACAGGGGGCGCTGGGTATGGCTACACCTTC.

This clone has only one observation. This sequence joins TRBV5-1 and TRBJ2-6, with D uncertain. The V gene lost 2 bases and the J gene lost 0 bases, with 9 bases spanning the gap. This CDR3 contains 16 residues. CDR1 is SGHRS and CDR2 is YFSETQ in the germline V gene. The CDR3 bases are TGCGCCAGCAGCTTTGGGTCTGACTCTGGGGCCAACGTCCTGACTTTC. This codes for CASSFGSDSGANVLTF.

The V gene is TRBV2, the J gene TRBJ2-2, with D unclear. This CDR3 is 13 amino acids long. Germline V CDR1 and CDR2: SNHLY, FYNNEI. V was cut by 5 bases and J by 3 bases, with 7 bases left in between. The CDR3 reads CASSPAYTGELFF. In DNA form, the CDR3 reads TGTGCCAGCAGTCCCGCCTACACCGGGGAGCTGTTTTTT.

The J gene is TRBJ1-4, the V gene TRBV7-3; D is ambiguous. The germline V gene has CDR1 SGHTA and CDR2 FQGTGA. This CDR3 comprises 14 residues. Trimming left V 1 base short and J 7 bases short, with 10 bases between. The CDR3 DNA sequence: TGTGCCAGCAGCTTAATCAGCCGAATTGAAAAACTGTTTTTT. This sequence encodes CASSLISRIEKLFF.

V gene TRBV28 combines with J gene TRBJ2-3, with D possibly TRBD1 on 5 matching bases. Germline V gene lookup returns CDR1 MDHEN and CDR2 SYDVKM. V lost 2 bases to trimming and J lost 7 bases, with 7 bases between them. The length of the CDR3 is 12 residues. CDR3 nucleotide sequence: TGTGCCAGCAGTTTAGGACAACATACGCAGTATTTT. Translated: CASSLGQHTQYF.

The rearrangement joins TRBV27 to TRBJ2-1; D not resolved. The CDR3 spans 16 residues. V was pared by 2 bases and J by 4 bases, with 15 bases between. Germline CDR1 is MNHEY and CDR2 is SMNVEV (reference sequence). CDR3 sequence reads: CASSLRLSLGYNEQFF. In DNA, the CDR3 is TGTGCCAGCAGTTTACGGCTTTCCCTGGGGTACAATGAGCAGTTCTTC.

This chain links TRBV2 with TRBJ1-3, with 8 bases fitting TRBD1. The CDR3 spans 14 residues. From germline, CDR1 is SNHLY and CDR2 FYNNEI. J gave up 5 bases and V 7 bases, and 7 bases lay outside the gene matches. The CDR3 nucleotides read TGTGCCAGCAATTCCCAGGGGGCAAGAAACACCATATATTTT. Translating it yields CASNSQGARNTIYF.

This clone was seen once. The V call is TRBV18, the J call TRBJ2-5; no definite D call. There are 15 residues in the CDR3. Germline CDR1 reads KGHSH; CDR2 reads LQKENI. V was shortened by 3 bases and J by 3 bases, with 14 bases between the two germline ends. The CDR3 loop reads CASSPQWGSEETQYF. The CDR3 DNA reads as TGTGCCAGCTCACCTCAATGGGGTTCAGAAGAGACCCAGTACTTC.